The subject of this entry is one T cell receptor beta chain. This entry belongs to a study of technical replicates of blood from a few donors. Generated by immunoSEQ multiplex PCR, the TCRdb table keeps only in-frame clones and is missing some. This repertoire shows approximately 89,000 clones, approximately 96% found once; its top ten account for 0.2% to 0.25%. V lost 5 bases and J lost 4; bases outside the gene matches: 9. The CDR3 consists of 16 residues. The germline V gene encodes CDR1 SGHNT and CDR2 YENEEA. The clonotype originates from a human donor in good health. The chain employs TRBV11-3 and TRBJ2-1; 9 positions agree with TRBD2. Sequencing was done on a sample of T cells isolated from PBMCs. Written as DNA, the CDR3 is TGTGCCAGCAGCCCCGTTAGCGGGAGCGGATACAATGAGCAGTTCTTC. As protein: CASSPVSGSGYNEQFF.